The clone carrying this T cell receptor beta chain occurred many times. Antigen specificity is unknown. Unmatched junction bases numbered 13, after V lost 5 bases and J lost 6 bases. This CDR3 has 15 residues. These data belong to a study of T-cell reconstitution after alpha-beta-depleted transplantation in children. General study findings and limits: Reportedly, roughly two months post-transplant, alpha-beta T cells arose from several hundred expanded graft clones. Surviving recipient cells, namely T cells and thymic progenitors, were the source of high day-60 TCRbeta diversity in some patients.

A library of TCRbeta sequences, prepared with unique molecular identifiers, was generated. From the PCR reads, TCRdb called clonotypes with MiXCR, one entry per CDR3 protein. The profile shows approximately 190,000 distinct CDR3 sequences, approximately 6.8% of them singletons. The source is a girl under three years old with combined immunodeficiency, due to receive a stem cell transplant. The starting material was PBMCs, obtained before TCRalphabeta/CD19-depleted stem cell transplant. V and J are TRBV12-3 or TRBV12-4 and TRBJ2-7, with TRBD2 matching 7 bases. In nucleotides, the CDR3 is TGTGCCAGCAGTCCTCAAGTCGGGAGGTTGGTCGAGCAGTACTTC. Encoded protein: CASSPQVGRLVEQYF.